A selection of T cell receptor beta chains follows, all from one sample in a study of cytomegalovirus exposure and HLA in healthy donors. Clones were sequenced by immunoSEQ multiplex PCR, and TCRdb holds only the in-frame ones, with some missing. The sample holds more than 250,000 clones, around 90% seen once. Source material: PBMCs. These TCRs come from a woman under 30 in good health and CMV-seronegative. CDR3s include the opening cysteine and the closing phenylalanine or tryptophan. D genes are given only for firm matches. The size field is filled for only some rows; it gives once, few, many or a size class.

>TRBJ1-1|-|TRBV9|-
TGTGCCAGCAGCGAAACAAACACTGAAGCTTTCTTT
CASSETNTEAFF
>TRBJ1-2|-|TRBV7-2|-
TGTGCCAGCAGCTTCCCGTGGGCAGACCATGGCTACACCTTC
CASSFPWADHGYTF
>TRBJ1-1|-|TRBV7-2|-
TGTGCCAGCAGCTTATCCAACAGTCCCACTGAAGCTTTCTTT
CASSLSNSPTEAFF
>TRBJ1-4|TRBD1|TRBV2|-
TGTGCCAGCAGTGAATCGACAGGGGGCGAAAAACTGTTTTTT
CASSESTGGEKLFF
>TRBJ1-4|TRBD1|TRBV9|-
TGTGCCAGCAGCTCCTCCCCCGGGACAGGGGTTGAAAAACTGTTTTTT
CASSSSPGTGVEKLFF
>TRBJ2-3|TRBD2|TRBV2|-
TGTGCCAGCAGTGAAGACCTACTAGCGGGGGTTGGCACAGATACGCAGTATTTT
CASSEDLLAGVGTDTQYF
>TRBJ1-4|TRBD1|TRBV30|-
TGTGCCTGGAGTTTGGGCAGGGGGCTTTCTCGGGAAAAACTGTTTTTT
CAWSLGRGLSREKLFF
>TRBJ2-3|-|TRBV10-1|-
TGCGCCACCAGGATGGGGGCCAGCACAGATACGCAGTATTTT
CATRMGASTDTQYF
>TRBJ1-6|-|TRBV19|-
TGTGCCAGTAAACCCGGGACACCGTATAATTCACCCCTCCACTTT
CASKPGTPYNSPLHF
>TRBJ2-1|TRBD1|TRBV7-2|-
TGTGCCAGCAGCCCACGTTGGGGGACAGGGGCCGGTGAGCAGTTCTTC
CASSPRWGTGAGEQFF
>TRBJ2-2|TRBD1|TRBV5-1|-
TGCGCCACCGGAAATGCCGACAGGGGGTCGGTCGGGGAGCTGTTTTTT
CATGNADRGSVGELFF
>TRBJ2-1|TRBD1|TRBV9|-
TGTGCCAGCAGCGAAGGGACAGGGAAAACCTCGGTCGTCCAGTTCTTC
CASSEGTGKTSVVQFF
>TRBJ2-4|TRBD2|TRBV29-1|-
TGCAGCGTTGCGGGGGGGCCCAAAAACATTCAGTACTTC
CSVAGGPKNIQYF
>TRBJ2-7|TRBD2|TRBV5-1|few
TGCGCCAGCAGCTGGGCCAGGACTAGCGGGGCGGAGGAGCAGTACTTC
CASSWARTSGAEEQYF
>TRBJ1-1|-|TRBV7-9|-
TGTGCCAGCAGCCGACGGACAGACATGAACACTGAAGCTTTCTTT
CASSRRTDMNTEAFF
>TRBJ1-2|-|TRBV5-5|once
TGTGCCAGCAGCTGGGAGGTTTCAAATGGCTACACCTTC
CASSWEVSNGYTF
>TRBJ2-2|-|TRBV5-6|-
TGTGCCAGCAGCTTGGACAGGCCGAACACCGGGGAGCTGTTTTTT
CASSLDRPNTGELFF
>TRBJ2-1|TRBD2|TRBV9|-
TGTGCCAGCAGCCCTGAGCGGGGTGGTTACAATGAGCAGTTCTTC
CASSPERGGYNEQFF
>TRBJ2-3|-|TRBV19|-
TGTGCCAGTAGTATAGGAGACAGGTCGAAAGATACGCAGTATTTT
CASSIGDRSKDTQYF
>TRBJ1-5|-|TRBV4-2|-
TGTGCCAGCAGCCAATCGAGGGCGGGGGCAGGTCAGCCCCAGCATTTT
CASSQSRAGAGQPQHF
>TRBJ1-5|TRBD1|TRBV15|-
TGTGCCACCAGCAGAGAGAGGGGGCGCAATCAGCCCCAGCATTTT
CATSRERGRNQPQHF
>TRBJ1-1|-|TRBV5-1|-
TGCGCCAGCAGCCTGATGGACAAGGGCACTGAAGCTTTCTTT
CASSLMDKGTEAFF
>TRBJ1-1|-|TRBV6-6|-
TGTGCCAGCAGCCAGGGTAACACTGAAGCTTTCTTT
CASSQGNTEAFF
>TRBJ1-2|TRBD1|TRBV27|-
TGTGCCAGCAGTTTAAACAGGGGGCCCGCTAACTATGGCTACACCTTC
CASSLNRGPANYGYTF
>TRBJ2-1|TRBD1|TRBV9|-
TGTGCCAGCAGCCCGAGGACAGGCGGTTACAATGAGCAGTTCTTC
CASSPRTGGYNEQFF
>TRBJ1-6|-|TRBV7-2|-
TGTGCCAGCAGCTTACTAAAGTGGCAGGATAATTCACCCCTCCACTTT
CASSLLKWQDNSPLHF
>TRBJ1-5|TRBD1|TRBV19|-
TGTGCCATAAATACAGGGGGGCGGGATCAGCCCCAGCATTTT
CAINTGGRDQPQHF
>TRBJ2-4|-|TRBV2|-
TGTGCCAGCAGTGGAACAGGGCCCATAAACATTCAGTACTTC
CASSGTGPINIQYF
>TRBJ1-5|TRBD1|TRBV2|-
TGTGCCAGCAGTGAACAGGGGGCCGATCAGCCCCAGCATTTT
CASSEQGADQPQHF
>TRBJ2-1|TRBD2|TRBV13|-
TGTGCCAGCAGCCCCGGGACTAGCGTCGGGGATGAGCAGTTCTTC
CASSPGTSVGDEQFF
>TRBJ2-7|TRBD2|TRBV6-5|-
TGTGCCAGCAGTTACGAGGGACTAGCCTACGAGCAGTACTTC
CASSYEGLAYEQYF
>TRBJ1-2|-|TRBV10-3|-
TGTGCCATCAACGGGGCCAGGGGCTATGGCTACACCTTC
CAINGARGYGYTF
>TRBJ1-1|-|TRBV5-6|-
TGTGCCAGCAGCTTGAGGGGAGGGTCCCCTGAAGCTTTCTTT
CASSLRGGSPEAFF
>TRBJ1-2|TRBD1|TRBV7-9|-
TGTGCCAGCAGCGCCCGACAGGGGATCCATGGCTACACCTTC
CASSARQGIHGYTF
>TRBJ2-3|TRBD2|TRBV5-1|-
TGCGCCAGCAGCTTTCGCGGGGGGGCGGGCACAGATACGCAGTATTTT
CASSFRGGAGTDTQYF
>TRBJ2-5|-|TRBV4-2|-
TGTGCCAGCAGCCGAGCAGGGGTAGAGCAAGAGACCCAGTACTTC
CASSRAGVEQETQYF
>TRBJ2-5|TRBD2|TRBV10-3|-
TGTGCCATCAGTTCCCCGGGACTAGCGGGGAGGGCGACCCAGTACTTC
CAISSPGLAGRATQYF
>TRBJ2-1|TRBD2|TRBV7-8|-
TGTGCCAGTCGACTAGCTGAGGAGCAGTTCTTC
CASRLAEEQFF
>TRBJ2-2|-|TRBV9|-
TGTGCCAGCAGCCCCAGGGTTTGGGGCACCGGGGAGCTGTTTTTT
CASSPRVWGTGELFF
>TRBJ1-2|TRBD1|TRBV9|-
TGTGCCAGCAGCCCTTCGACAGGGCGGGAGGTCTATGGCTACACCTTC
CASSPSTGREVYGYTF
>TRBJ2-7|-|TRBV15|-
TGTGCCACCAGCAGGCCACGCGACAGTCCCTACGAGCAGTACTTC
CATSRPRDSPYEQYF
>TRBJ2-2|TRBD1|TRBV28|-
TGTGCCAGCAGTTCGTGGGACAGGGGGGACACCGGGGAGCTGTTTTTT
CASSSWDRGDTGELFF
>TRBJ2-7|TRBD2|TRBV11-2|-
TGTGCCAGCAGCTTACTTCGGACTAGCGACGCCTACGAGCAGTACTTC
CASSLLRTSDAYEQYF
>TRBJ2-3|TRBD2|TRBV15|-
TGTGCCACCAGCAGACCGCGGACTAGCGGGGGGAAGGTAGATACGCAGTATTTT
CATSRPRTSGGKVDTQYF
>TRBJ1-1|TRBD1|TRBV7-8|-
TGTGCCAGCAGCTTTACAGGGGCTGAAGCTTTCTTT
CASSFTGAEAFF
>TRBJ1-1|-|TRBV27|-
TGTGCCAGCAGTTTTGGCAGGATGAACACTGAAGCTTTCTTT
CASSFGRMNTEAFF
>TRBJ2-7|-|TRBV5-1|-
TGCGCCAGCAGTAGCGGCTTTTTGGTCTACGAGCAGTACTTC
CASSSGFLVYEQYF
>TRBJ2-5|TRBD2|TRBV12-5|-
TGTGCTAGTGGTTTGGTCCGCGGGGGGCGGGGGGAGACCCAGTACTTC
CASGLVRGGRGETQYF